Below, 14 T cell receptor beta chains from the same sample are listed, as sequenced in a study of response to subunit inactivated influenza vaccine. Via MiXCR, TCRdb re-called the RT-PCR reads, giving one row per CDR3 protein. The sample shows about 530,000 distinct CDR3 sequences, about 11% of them seen only once. The material was PBMCs from blood, obtained on the day of vaccination. The origin of the receptors is a man between 50 and 59 years old who received an inactivated influenza vaccine.

This rearrangement joins TRBV29-1 to TRBJ2-3, with 8 bases fitting TRBD2. Germline V gene lookup returns CDR1 SQVTM and CDR2 ANQGSEA. The V and J ends lost 0 bases and 5 bases, in that order; junction bases with no gene match: 4. The CDR3 contains 14 residues. The CDR3 DNA reads TGCAGCGTTGAAGATCGGGGGGGTGGAGATACGCAGTATTTT. This translates into CSVEDRGGGDTQYF.

This clonotype came up many times. The rearrangement links TRBV12-3 or TRBV12-4 to TRBJ2-5; possibly TRBD1 for D (6 bases). The CDR3 totals 14 residues. V was cut by 2 bases and J by 4 bases, with 11 bases left in between. CDR3 sequence (DNA): TGTGCCAGCAGTTTAACAGGGATCCCAGAGACCCAGTACTTC. Protein product: CASSLTGIPETQYF.

This clonotype was counted between two and nine times. The V call is TRBV20-1, the J call TRBJ1-6; 9 bases line up with TRBD1. Germline-derived CDR1 and CDR2 are DFQATT and SNEGSKA (reference sequence). This CDR3 is 15 amino acids long. J gave up 8 bases and V 5 bases, and 10 bases lay outside the gene matches. CDR3 loop: CSALAGTGRHSPLHF. The CDR3 region has the DNA TGCAGTGCTCTCGCCGGGACAGGGAGGCATTCACCCCTCCACTTT.

The CDR3 sequence is CATSDRGLAGGRETQYF. CDR3 bases: TGTGCCACCAGTGATCGAGGACTAGCGGGAGGGCGGGAGACCCAGTACTTC. V and J are TRBV24-1 and TRBJ2-5; TRBD2 aligns across 15 bases. Germline trimming cut 3 bases from V and 5 bases from J; bases unmatched to any gene: 6. CDR3 length: 17 residues. The germline V gene encodes CDR1 KGHDR and CDR2 SFDVKD.

The rearrangement links TRBV10-3 to TRBJ2-1, with 7 bases lining up with TRBD1. Germline loops: CDR1 ENHRY, CDR2 SYGVKD. The ends lost 2 bases at V and 9 bases at J; junction bases unmatched: 7. CDR3 length: 14 residues. Written as DNA, the CDR3 is TGTGCCATCAGTGAGGCCCAGGGGGTCGGTGAGCAGTTCTTC. As protein: CAISEAQGVGEQFF.

This chain uses TRBV10-3 with TRBJ2-7; 12 bases agree with TRBD2. Trimming cost V 4 bases and J 7 bases; bases outside gene matches: 5. The CDR3 is 14 residues long. Germline values: CDR1 ENHRY, CDR2 SYGVKD. CDR3 bases: TGTGCCATCAGTGGACTAGCGGGAGATGCGGAGCAGTACTTC. This encodes CAISGLAGDAEQYF.

This rearrangement joins TRBV12-3 or TRBV12-4 to TRBJ2-1, with 8 bases identical to TRBD2. J was trimmed by 7 bases and V by 5 bases; bases with no gene match: 10. There are 15 residues in the CDR3. The CDR3 loop is CASSNSGVSGNEQFF. In DNA form, the CDR3 reads TGTGCCAGCAGTAATAGCGGGGTATCCGGGAATGAGCAGTTCTTC.

This clonotype was detected only a few times. The chain combines TRBV7-8 with TRBJ1-2, with 10 bases lining up with TRBD1. Germline trimming cut 1 base from V and 8 bases from J; bases unmatched to any gene: 4. This CDR3 comprises 14 residues. Germline loops: CDR1 SGHVS, CDR2 FQNEAQ. The CDR3 here is CASSLGQGAWGYTF. Here the CDR3 DNA reads TGTGCCAGCAGCTTAGGACAGGGGGCTTGGGGCTACACCTTC.

CDR3 DNA: TGTGCCAGCAGTTACAGGGGACCTGCGAACACCGGGGAGCTGTTTTTT. This translates into CASSYRGPANTGELFF. V gene TRBV5-5 combines with J gene TRBJ2-2; 7 bases are a match to TRBD1. V lost 5 bases and J lost 0; bases outside the gene matches: 7. CDR3 size: 16 residues. The germline V gene encodes CDR1 SGHKS and CDR2 YYEKEE (reference sequence).

The table lists this clonotype with many counts. The V gene is TRBV12-3 or TRBV12-4, the J gene TRBJ1-5; D not certain. The V end was cut by 0 bases, the J end by 12 bases, with 6 bases between. CDR3 size: 11 residues. The CDR3 bases are TGTGCCAGCAGTTTAGCCCGCCTCCAGCATTTT. Protein: CASSLARLQHF.

This clonotype has a count of ten or more. The chain is built from TRBV6-2 or TRBV6-3 and TRBJ2-7, with 10 bases identical to TRBD1. V dropped 5 bases and J dropped 5; count of bases not matched to a gene: 9. The germline gives CDR1 MNHEY, CDR2 SVGEGT. The CDR3 length is 15 residues. CDR3 sequence reads: CASSDRTGGYNEQYF. The DNA for the CDR3 is TGTGCCAGCAGTGACCGGACAGGGGGATACAACGAGCAGTACTTC.

This chain joins TRBV4-2 and TRBJ2-3, with TRBD2 matching 10 bases. Germline V gives CDR1 LGHNA, CDR2 YNFKEQ. V trimming: 1 base; J trimming: 2 bases; junction bases outside the gene matches: 3. CDR3 length: 16 amino acids. This CDR3 is CASSQVAGGLTDTQYF. CDR3 DNA sequence: TGTGCCAGCAGCCAAGTAGCGGGGGGCCTCACAGATACGCAGTATTTT.

The chain couples TRBV12-3 or TRBV12-4 to TRBJ2-2, with D maybe TRBD1 (6 bases). This CDR3 is 14 amino acids long. Trimming took off 6 bases at V and 4 bases at J, with 12 bases between the two ends. The CDR3 DNA is TGTGCCAGCAGGACAGACAGGCGCACCGGGGAGCTGTTTTTT. Residues: CASRTDRRTGELFF.

This clonotype appeared a few times. This chain uses TRBV12-3 or TRBV12-4 with TRBJ2-7; 11 nucleotides agree with TRBD1. J lost 7 bases, V lost 5 bases, and 13 bases had no gene match. The CDR3 spans 16 residues. Written as DNA, the CDR3 is TGTGCCAGCAGTGATACCGGGACAGGGGGTTTCTATGAGCAGTACTTC. Residues: CASSDTGTGGFYEQYF.